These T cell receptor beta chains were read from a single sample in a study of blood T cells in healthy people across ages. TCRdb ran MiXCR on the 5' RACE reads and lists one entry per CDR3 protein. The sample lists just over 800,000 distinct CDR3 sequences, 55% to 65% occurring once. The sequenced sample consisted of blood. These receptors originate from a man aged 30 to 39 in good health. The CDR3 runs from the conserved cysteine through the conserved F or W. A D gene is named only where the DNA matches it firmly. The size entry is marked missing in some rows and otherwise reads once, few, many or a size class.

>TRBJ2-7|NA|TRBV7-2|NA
TGTGCCAGCAGCTTGACCATCCATAACTACGAGCAGTACTTC
CASSLTIHNYEQYF
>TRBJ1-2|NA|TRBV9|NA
TGTGCCAGCAGCGCCCGGGACGAGGGGGGCTACACCTTC
CASSARDEGGYTF
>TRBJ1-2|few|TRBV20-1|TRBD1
TGCAGTGCCGCCACAGGGGCCGCAAACCTCAAGAATGGCTACACCTTC
CSAATGAANLKNGYTF
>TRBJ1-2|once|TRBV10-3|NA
TGTGCCATCAGCGCCGGGACACTTAACTATGGCTACACCTTC
CAISAGTLNYGYTF
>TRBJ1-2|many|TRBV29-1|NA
TGCAGCGTTGTGTTCAGATCAAACTATGGCTACACCTTC
CSVVFRSNYGYTF
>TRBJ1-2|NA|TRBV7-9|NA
TGTGCCAGCAGCTTAGGGGAAGAAGGCTACACCTTC
CASSLGEEGYTF
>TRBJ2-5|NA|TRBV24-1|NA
TGTGCCACCAGTACGGGGGAGACCCAGTACTTC
CATSTGETQYF
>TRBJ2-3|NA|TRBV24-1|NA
TGTGCCACCAGTGACCGAAGACTCCGAGATACGCAGTATTTT
CATSDRRLRDTQYF
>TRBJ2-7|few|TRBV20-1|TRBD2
TGCAGTGCTAGAGATGGGGTAGCGGGGATCCACGAGCAGTACTTC
CSARDGVAGIHEQYF
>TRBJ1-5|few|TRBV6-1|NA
TGTGCCAGCAGTGATAATCAGCCCCAGCATTTT
CASSDNQPQHF
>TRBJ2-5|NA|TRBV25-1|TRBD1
TGTGCCAGCAGTGAATATGGGGCTTGGCAGGGGGCAGGGGAGACCCAGTACTTC
CASSEYGAWQGAGETQYF
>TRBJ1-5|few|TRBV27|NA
TGTGCCAGCAGTTTTTCCCTCGTTCAGCCCCAGCATTTT
CASSFSLVQPQHF